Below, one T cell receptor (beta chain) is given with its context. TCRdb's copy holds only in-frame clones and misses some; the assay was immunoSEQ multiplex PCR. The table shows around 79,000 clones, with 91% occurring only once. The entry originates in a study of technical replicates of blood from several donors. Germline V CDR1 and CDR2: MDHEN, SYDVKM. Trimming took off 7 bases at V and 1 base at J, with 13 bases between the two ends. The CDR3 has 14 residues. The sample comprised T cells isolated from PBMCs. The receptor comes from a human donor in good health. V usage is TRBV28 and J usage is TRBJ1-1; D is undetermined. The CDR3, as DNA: TGTGCCAGCACCACTCCGGGGAGGAACACTGAAGCTTTCTTT. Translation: CASTTPGRNTEAFF. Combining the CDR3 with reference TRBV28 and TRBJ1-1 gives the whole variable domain DVKVTQSSRYLVKRTGEKVFLECVQDMDHENMFWYRQDPGLGLRLIYFSYDVKMKEKGDIPEGYSVSREKKERFSLILESASTNQTSMYLCASTTPGRNTEAFFGQGTRLTVV.